This TCR beta chain is drawn from a study of cytomegalovirus exposure and HLA in healthy donors. The study's findings and limits: Rarity characterized most TCR sequences, yet some public TCRs appeared in many donors. Reports described diagnosis of cytomegalovirus status by the classifier as highly specific and sensitive.

About this clone: Its target is not known.

While the first cohort had several hundred subjects, the donors belonged to the separate validation cohort of 120 subjects. The CDR3 is 17 amino acids. J was trimmed by 1 base and V by 1 base; bases with no gene match: 8. The germline CDR1 and CDR2 sequences are SEHNR and FQNEAQ (reference sequence). TCRdb keeps only in-frame clones here, not all; method: immunoSEQ multiplex PCR. Among about 190,000 clones, more than 70% were seen once, and the ten largest hold more than 1.1%. The rearrangement links TRBV7-9 to TRBJ2-5, with 8 nucleotides matching TRBD2. The sequenced sample was PBMCs. This TCR came from a woman in her late teens or twenties in good health and CMV-seronegative. The CDR3 spells CASSLDIAGRSQETQYF. DNA of the CDR3: TGTGCCAGCAGCTTAGATATAGCGGGACGGTCCCAAGAGACCCAGTACTTC.